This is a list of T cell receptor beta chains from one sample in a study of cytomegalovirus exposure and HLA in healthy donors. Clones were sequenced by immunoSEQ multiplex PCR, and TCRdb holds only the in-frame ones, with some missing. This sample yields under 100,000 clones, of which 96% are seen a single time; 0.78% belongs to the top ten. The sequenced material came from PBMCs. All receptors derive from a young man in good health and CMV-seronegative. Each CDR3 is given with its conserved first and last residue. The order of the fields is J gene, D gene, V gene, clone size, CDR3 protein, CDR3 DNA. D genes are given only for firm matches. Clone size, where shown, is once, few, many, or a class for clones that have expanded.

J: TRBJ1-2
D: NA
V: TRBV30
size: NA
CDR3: CAWSVPGVGYTF
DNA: TGTGCCTGGAGTGTGCCCGGGGTTGGCTACACCTTC

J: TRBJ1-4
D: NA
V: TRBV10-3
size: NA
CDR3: CAVPEGNEKLFF
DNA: TGTGCCGTCCCAGAGGGCAATGAAAAACTGTTTTTT

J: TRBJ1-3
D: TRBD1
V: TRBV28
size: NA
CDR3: CASRRPGQGAFGNTIYF
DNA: TGTGCCAGCAGGAGACCGGGACAGGGGGCATTTGGAAACACCATATATTTT

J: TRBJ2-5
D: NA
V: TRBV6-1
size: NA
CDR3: CASSEMGSLSETQYF
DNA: TGTGCCAGCAGTGAAATGGGCAGTCTTTCGGAGACCCAGTACTTC

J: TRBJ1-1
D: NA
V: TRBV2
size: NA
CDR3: CATEEENTEAFF
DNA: TGTGCCACCGAGGAGGAAAACACTGAAGCTTTCTTT

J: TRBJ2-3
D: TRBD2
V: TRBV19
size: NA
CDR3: CASSASGNTDTQYF
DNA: TGTGCCAGTAGTGCTAGCGGAAACACAGATACGCAGTATTTT

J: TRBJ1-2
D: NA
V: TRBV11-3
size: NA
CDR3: CASSLSTGTARYGYTF
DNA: TGTGCCAGCAGCCTATCGACGGGAACGGCCCGATATGGCTACACCTTC

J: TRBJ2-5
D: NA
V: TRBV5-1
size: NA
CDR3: CASSSHSSSGETQYF
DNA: TGCGCCAGCAGCTCACACAGCTCTTCAGGGGAGACCCAGTACTTC

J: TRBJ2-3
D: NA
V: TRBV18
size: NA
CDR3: CASSPGPTTDTQYF
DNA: TGTGCCAGCTCACCGGGGCCTACCACAGATACGCAGTATTTT

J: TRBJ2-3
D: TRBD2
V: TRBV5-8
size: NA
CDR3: CASSLGPGLAGAISTDTQYF
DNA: TGTGCCAGCAGCTTGGGGCCGGGACTAGCGGGAGCTATTAGCACAGATACGCAGTATTTT

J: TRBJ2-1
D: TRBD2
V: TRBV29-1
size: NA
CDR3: CSAAGLAGEAGRNEQFF
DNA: TGCAGCGCCGCGGGACTAGCGGGAGAAGCCGGTCGCAATGAGCAGTTCTTC

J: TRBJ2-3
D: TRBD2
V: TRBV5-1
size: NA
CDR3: CASSLGGLARTDTQYF
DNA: TGCGCCAGCAGCTTAGGGGGACTAGCGCGCACAGATACGCAGTATTTT

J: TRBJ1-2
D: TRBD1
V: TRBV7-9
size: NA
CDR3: CASSLGQDLYGYTF
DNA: TGTGCCAGCAGCTTGGGACAGGACCTCTATGGCTACACCTTC

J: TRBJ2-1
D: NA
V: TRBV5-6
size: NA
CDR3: CASASQVPLDEQFF
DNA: TGTGCCAGCGCCTCCCAGGTTCCCCTCGATGAGCAGTTCTTC

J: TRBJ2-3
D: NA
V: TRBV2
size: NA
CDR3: CASSVEGDTQYF
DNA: TGTGCCAGCAGTGTTGAGGGCGATACGCAGTATTTT

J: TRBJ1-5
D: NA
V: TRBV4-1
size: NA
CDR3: CASSQSRVRGPQPQHF
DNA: TGCGCCAGCAGCCAATCGAGGGTCCGGGGTCCCCAGCCCCAGCATTTT

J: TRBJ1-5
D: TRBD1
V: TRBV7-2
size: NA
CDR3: CASSLVEGQGSQPQHF
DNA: TGTGCCAGCAGCTTAGTTGAGGGACAGGGGAGTCAGCCCCAGCATTTT

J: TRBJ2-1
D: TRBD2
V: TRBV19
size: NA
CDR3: CASSRVSGRTERQFF
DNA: TGTGCCAGTAGTAGGGTTAGCGGGAGGACGGAACGTCAGTTCTTC

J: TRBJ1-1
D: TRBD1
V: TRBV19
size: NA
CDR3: CASRRTGMNTEAFF
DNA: TGTGCCAGTCGACGGACAGGCATGAACACTGAAGCTTTCTTT

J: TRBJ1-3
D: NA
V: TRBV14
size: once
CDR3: CASSQLGDPGRLRNTIYF
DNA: TGTGCCAGCAGCCAGCTGGGAGATCCCGGTCGGTTGAGAAACACCATATATTTT

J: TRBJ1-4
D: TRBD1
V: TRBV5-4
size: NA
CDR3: CASSGTGGAGEKLFF
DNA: TGTGCCAGCAGCGGAACAGGGGGCGCAGGGGAAAAACTGTTTTTT

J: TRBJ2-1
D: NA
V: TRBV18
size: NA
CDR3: CASSREWGDEQFF
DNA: TGTGCCAGCTCTCGGGAATGGGGTGATGAGCAGTTCTTC

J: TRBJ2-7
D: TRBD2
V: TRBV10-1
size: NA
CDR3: CASSEGGSVYEQYF
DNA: TGCGCCAGCAGTGAGGGCGGGAGCGTATACGAGCAGTACTTC

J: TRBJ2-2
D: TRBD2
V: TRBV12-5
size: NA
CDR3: CASGPPAGGPPGELFF
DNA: TGTGCTAGTGGGCCGCCGGCGGGAGGGCCCCCCGGGGAGCTGTTTTTT

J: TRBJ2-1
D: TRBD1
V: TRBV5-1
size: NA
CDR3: CASSQGQGQFF
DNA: TGCGCCAGCAGCCAGGGACAGGGGCAGTTCTTC

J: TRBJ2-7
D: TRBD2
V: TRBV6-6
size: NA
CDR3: CASSSGTSGRAYEQYF
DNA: TGTGCCAGCAGTTCCGGGACTAGCGGGAGGGCCTACGAGCAGTACTTC

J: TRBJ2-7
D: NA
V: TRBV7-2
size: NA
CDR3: CASSLIPGAAHEQYF
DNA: TGTGCCAGCAGCTTAATACCGGGAGCAGCCCACGAGCAGTACTTC

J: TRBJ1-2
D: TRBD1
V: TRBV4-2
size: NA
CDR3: CASSPTQARTGVNYGYTF
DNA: TGTGCCAGCAGCCCCACCCAAGCCAGGACAGGGGTAAACTATGGCTACACCTTC

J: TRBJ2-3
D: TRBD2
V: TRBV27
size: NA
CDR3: CASSPFRLAGGEDTQYF
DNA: TGTGCCAGCAGTCCGTTCCGACTAGCGGGAGGGGAAGATACGCAGTATTTT

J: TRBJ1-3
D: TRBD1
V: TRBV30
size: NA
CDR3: CAWSAGGGNTIYF
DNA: TGTGCCTGGAGTGCAGGGGGCGGAAACACCATATATTTT

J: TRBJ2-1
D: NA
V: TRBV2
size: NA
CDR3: CASSEITKRALYNEQFF
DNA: TGTGCCAGCAGTGAAATTACCAAGCGGGCCCTCTACAATGAGCAGTTCTTC

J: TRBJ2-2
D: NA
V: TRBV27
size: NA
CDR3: CASSSLAPGELFF
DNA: TGTGCCAGCAGTTCTCTAGCCCCCGGGGAGCTGTTTTTT

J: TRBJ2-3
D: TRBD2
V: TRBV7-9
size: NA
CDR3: CASSPLLAGGVDTQYF
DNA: TGTGCCAGCAGTCCCCTCTTAGCGGGAGGGGTAGATACGCAGTATTTT

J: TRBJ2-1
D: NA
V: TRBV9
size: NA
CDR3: CASSVATGRRNEQFF
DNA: TGTGCCAGCAGCGTAGCCACAGGGCGGCGCAATGAGCAGTTCTTC

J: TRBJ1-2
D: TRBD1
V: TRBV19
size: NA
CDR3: CASSIGPLGQVQMRGYTF
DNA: TGTGCCAGTAGTATAGGCCCCCTGGGACAGGTTCAGATGCGTGGCTACACCTTC

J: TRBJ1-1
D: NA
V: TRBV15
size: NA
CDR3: CATSRVRGGTEAFF
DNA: TGTGCCACCAGCAGAGTTCGGGGAGGGACTGAAGCTTTCTTT

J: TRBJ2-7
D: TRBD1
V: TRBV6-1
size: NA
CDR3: CASSDIPQGTGVDEQYF
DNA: TGTGCCAGCAGTGATATCCCCCAGGGGACAGGGGTGGACGAGCAGTACTTC

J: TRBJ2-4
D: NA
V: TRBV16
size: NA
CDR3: CASSQQGQTEAKNIQYF
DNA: TGTGCCAGCAGCCAACAGGGACAAACGGAAGCCAAAAACATTCAGTACTTC

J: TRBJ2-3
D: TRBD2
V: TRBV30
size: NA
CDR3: CAWITSGRAGTDTQYF
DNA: TGTGCCTGGATCACTAGCGGGAGGGCCGGGACAGATACGCAGTATTTT

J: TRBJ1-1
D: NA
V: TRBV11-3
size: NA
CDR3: CASSLVVLNEAFF
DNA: TGTGCCAGCAGCTTAGTAGTTCTCAATGAAGCTTTCTTT

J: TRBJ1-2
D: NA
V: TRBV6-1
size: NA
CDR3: CASSADRAYGYTF
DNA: TGTGCCAGCAGTGCAGACAGAGCCTATGGCTACACCTTC

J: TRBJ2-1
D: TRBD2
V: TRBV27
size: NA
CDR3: CASSYPHSSGSLHEQFF
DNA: TGTGCCAGCAGTTACCCCCATTCGAGCGGGAGTCTCCATGAGCAGTTCTTC

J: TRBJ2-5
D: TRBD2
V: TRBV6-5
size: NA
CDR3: CASNPGGREGETQYF
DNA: TGTGCCAGCAATCCCGGAGGGCGGGAGGGGGAGACCCAGTACTTC

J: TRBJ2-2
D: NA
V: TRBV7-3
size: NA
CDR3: CASSLSRTGELFF
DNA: TGTGCCAGCAGCTTATCCAGGACCGGGGAGCTGTTTTTT

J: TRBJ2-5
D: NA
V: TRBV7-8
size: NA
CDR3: CASSPLKGLGIQETQYF
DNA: TGTGCCAGCAGCCCTCTCAAGGGGTTGGGAATACAAGAGACCCAGTACTTC

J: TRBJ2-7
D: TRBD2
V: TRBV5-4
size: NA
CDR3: CASSSRFSGRRDEQYF
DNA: TGTGCCAGCAGCTCGCGCTTTAGCGGGAGAAGGGACGAGCAGTACTTC

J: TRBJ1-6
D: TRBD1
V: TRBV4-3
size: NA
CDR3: CASSQGGTANSPLHF
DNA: TGCGCCAGCAGCCAAGGAGGGACAGCGAATTCACCCCTCCACTTT

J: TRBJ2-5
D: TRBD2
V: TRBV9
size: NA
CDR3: CASSVGGLAGAETQYF
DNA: TGTGCCAGCAGCGTAGGTGGACTAGCGGGAGCGGAGACCCAGTACTTC

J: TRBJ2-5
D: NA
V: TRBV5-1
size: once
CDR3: CASSLPSRETQYF
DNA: TGCGCCAGCAGCTTGCCCTCGAGGGAGACCCAGTACTTC

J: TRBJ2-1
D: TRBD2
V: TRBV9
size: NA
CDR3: CASSGSGGNNEQFF
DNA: TGTGCCAGCAGCGGCAGCGGGGGGAACAATGAGCAGTTCTTC

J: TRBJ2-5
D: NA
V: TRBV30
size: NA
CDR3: CAWTLRYQETQYF
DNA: TGTGCCTGGACCCTCAGGTACCAAGAGACCCAGTACTTC